A selection of T cell receptor beta chains follows, all from one sample in a study of T-cell memory formation after mild COVID-19. Each CDR3 protein is one row after TCRdb ran MiXCR on the 5' RACE reads. The data contain 400,000 to 500,000 distinct CDR3 sequences, roughly 18% of them singletons. Material: PBMCs or a T cell subset sorted from them (not recorded which). These receptor sequences come from a young man who had mild COVID-19 (a few samples of this study predate the infection). Cell type and time point are not known. Both conserved end residues are part of each CDR3. The order of the fields is J gene, D gene, V gene, CDR3 length, clone size, CDR3 DNA, CDR3 protein. A D gene is named only where the DNA matches it firmly. The listing skips clone size in some rows; elsewhere it reads once, few, many or a size class.

TRBJ2-2 | NA | TRBV12-3/TRBV12-4 | 9 | NA | TGTGCCACCGGGAGGGAGCTGTTTTTT | CATGRELFF
TRBJ1-2 | TRBD1 | TRBV18 | 14 | few | TGTGCCAGCTCCGCCCCAGGACAGGGGGTTGGCTACACCTTC | CASSAPGQGVGYTF
TRBJ2-3 | TRBD2 | TRBV20-1 | 16 | few | TGCAGTGCTAGAGCGGCTAGCGGGGGTTACACAGATACGCAGTATTTT | CSARAASGGYTDTQYF
TRBJ1-1 | NA | TRBV7-2 | 13 | NA | TGTGCCAGCAGCGGCCCCAGTAAGTCCGAAGCTTTCTTT | CASSGPSKSEAFF
TRBJ1-5 | TRBD1 | TRBV12-3/TRBV12-4 | 15 | few | TGTGCCAGCAGTGCCGGACAGGGGGCGGGTCAGCCCCAGCATTTT | CASSAGQGAGQPQHF
TRBJ2-1 | NA | TRBV19 | 16 | few | TGTGCCAGTAAGAGTTGGGGTAGCGGAACCTACAATGAGCAGTTCTTC | CASKSWGSGTYNEQFF
TRBJ1-6 | NA | TRBV20-1 | 14 | few | TGCAGTGCTAGAGTCGGGGGTTTCGATTCACCCCTCCACTTT | CSARVGGFDSPLHF
TRBJ2-1 | NA | TRBV5-5 | 14 | few | TGTGCCAGCAGCTTGGAGGCTCACTACAATGAGCAGTTCTTC | CASSLEAHYNEQFF
TRBJ2-5 | NA | TRBV6-5 | 13 | NA | TGTGCCAGCAGTTACTCGCTCCTAGAGACCCAGTACTTC | CASSYSLLETQYF
TRBJ2-3 | TRBD2 | TRBV20-1 | 14 | few | TGCAGTGCACCGACTAGCGGGGGGATAGATACGCAGTATTTT | CSAPTSGGIDTQYF
TRBJ1-1 | TRBD1 | TRBV7-9 | 15 | few | TGTGCCAGCAGCGCAGGACAGGGACAGAACACTGAAGCTTTCTTT | CASSAGQGQNTEAFF
TRBJ2-2 | NA | TRBV6-1 | 13 | many | TGTGCCAGCAGTGGCCGGGGTTACGGGGAGCTGTTTTTT | CASSGRGYGELFF
TRBJ1-5 | TRBD1 | TRBV12-3/TRBV12-4 | 19 | NA | TGTGCCAGCAGTTTGGAAGGAGGGGGCCCCGATTCGAGCAATCAGCCCCAGCATTTT | CASSLEGGGPDSSNQPQHF
TRBJ2-7 | NA | TRBV4-3 | 15 | many | TGCGCCAGCAGCCAAGAGAGGAGGGAGTCCTACGAGCAGTACTTC | CASSQERRESYEQYF
TRBJ1-2 | TRBD1 | TRBV5-1 | 15 | NA | TGCGCCAGCAGCTTAGGACAGGGGCCAGTCTATGGCTACACCTTC | CASSLGQGPVYGYTF
TRBJ2-1 | NA | TRBV2 | 11 | few | TGTGCCAGCGGGAATGGGGGGGAGCAGTTCTTC | CASGNGGEQFF
TRBJ2-1 | NA | TRBV14 | 13 | few | TGTGCCAGCAATTTTGGACCCAACAATGAGCAGTTCTTC | CASNFGPNNEQFF
TRBJ1-2 | NA | TRBV5-4 | 11 | few | TGTGCCAGCAGCTGGGGGGCTGGCTACACCTTC | CASSWGAGYTF
TRBJ2-1 | NA | TRBV5-6 | 14 | few | TGTGCCAGCAGCTTAGGCTACTCCTACAATGAGCAGTTCTTC | CASSLGYSYNEQFF
TRBJ2-1 | NA | TRBV29-1 | 13 | NA | TGCAGCGTTGAAGATGGGGGCTACAATGAGCAGTTCTTC | CSVEDGGYNEQFF
TRBJ2-4 | NA | TRBV12-3/TRBV12-4 | 15 | few | TGTGCCAGCAGTGAGGGCGGAGTAGCCAAAAACATTCAGTACTTC | CASSEGGVAKNIQYF
TRBJ2-3 | TRBD1 | TRBV29-1 | 13 | few | TGCAGCGGGGTGGGACAGAGCACAGATACGCAGTATTTT | CSGVGQSTDTQYF
TRBJ2-7 | TRBD2 | TRBV6-5 | 16 | few | TGTGCCAGCAGTCAACTCGCTAGCGGGGTAACCTACGAGCAGTACTTC | CASSQLASGVTYEQYF
TRBJ2-3 | NA | TRBV4-3 | 17 | few | TGCGCCAGCAGCCAAGTTGGTACCGGAGGCGCCTTTGATACGCAGTATTTT | CASSQVGTGGAFDTQYF
TRBJ2-1 | TRBD2 | TRBV20-1 | 13 | NA | TGCAGTGCTAGGAGCGGGACCGCGGGTGAGCAGTTCTTC | CSARSGTAGEQFF
TRBJ1-1 | TRBD1 | TRBV7-3 | 14 | many | TGTGCCAGCAGCCTGACAGGGGTGAGCACTGAAGCTTTCTTT | CASSLTGVSTEAFF
TRBJ2-1 | NA | TRBV5-1 | 14 | few | TGCGCCAGCAGCTCCGGGCACGGGGTCGATGAGCAGTTCTTC | CASSSGHGVDEQFF
TRBJ1-5 | NA | TRBV24-1 | 14 | many | TGTGCCACCAGTGATTCTGGCACCGATCAGCCCCAGCATTTT | CATSDSGTDQPQHF
TRBJ1-4 | NA | TRBV28 | 13 | many | TGTGCCAGCAGTTTCCAGGTTAATGAAAAACTGTTTTTT | CASSFQVNEKLFF
TRBJ2-3 | NA | TRBV5-1 | 14 | NA | TGCGCCAGCAGCTTGGTGGGGGCCCCAGATACGCAGTATTTT | CASSLVGAPDTQYF
TRBJ2-5 | NA | TRBV5-1 | 16 | NA | TGCGCCAGCAGCTTGGGAGTGACTAGTGGGGAGGAGACCCAGTACTTC | CASSLGVTSGEETQYF
TRBJ2-7 | NA | TRBV12-5 | 12 | NA | TGTGCTAGTGGTCCGCCGAACTACGAGCAGTACTTC | CASGPPNYEQYF
TRBJ1-3 | NA | TRBV4-1 | 14 | few | TGCGCCAGCAGCCAAGTGTCCGGTGGAAACACCATATATTTT | CASSQVSGGNTIYF
TRBJ2-1 | NA | TRBV4-1 | 16 | NA | TGCGCCAGCAGCCAAGTCGGGACGGATTCCTACAATGAGCAGTTCTTC | CASSQVGTDSYNEQFF
TRBJ2-4 | NA | TRBV7-8 | 16 | NA | TGTGCCAGCAGCCACCACAGGGTTGGAACCAAAAACATTCAGTACTTC | CASSHHRVGTKNIQYF
TRBJ1-2 | TRBD1 | TRBV25-1 | 14 | few | TGTGCCAGCAGTCATACAGGGGCAGCAGGTGGCTACACCTTC | CASSHTGAAGGYTF
TRBJ2-1 | TRBD1 | TRBV20-1 | 13 | few | TGCAGTACACTGGGACAGGGAGACAATGAGCAGTTCTTC | CSTLGQGDNEQFF
TRBJ1-2 | NA | TRBV24-1 | 14 | many | TGTGCCACCAGTGATTTCCCTCGATCCTATGGCTACACCTTC | CATSDFPRSYGYTF
TRBJ2-4 | NA | TRBV5-1 | 17 | NA | TGCGCCAGCAGCGAGGGGGCCAACGGGGGGGCCCAAAACATTCAGTACTTC | CASSEGANGGAQNIQYF
TRBJ2-1 | NA | TRBV20-1 | 15 | NA | TGCAGTGCTCGGAGGCGGGGCCCCTCCTACAATGAGCAGTTCTTC | CSARRRGPSYNEQFF
TRBJ2-1 | NA | TRBV20-1 | 15 | few | TGCAGTGCTAGAGATACGAGGGGCTCCTACAATGAGCAGTTCTTC | CSARDTRGSYNEQFF
TRBJ2-1 | TRBD2 | TRBV3-1 | 15 | NA | TGTGCCAGCAGCCGAATCGGACTAGCGGGCAATGAGCAGTTCTTC | CASSRIGLAGNEQFF
TRBJ2-3 | NA | TRBV6-5 | 14 | NA | TGTGCCAGCAGTTACTCGAGGGGAAGGGATACGCAGTATTTT | CASSYSRGRDTQYF
TRBJ1-3 | NA | TRBV10-3 | 15 | NA | TGTGCCAGCGGATCGATACAGGGAACTGGAAACACCATATATTTT | CASGSIQGTGNTIYF
TRBJ2-7 | NA | TRBV5-5 | 15 | few | TGTGCCAGCAGTGCGGGACCGGGACAGCTATACGAGCAGTACTTC | CASSAGPGQLYEQYF
TRBJ2-3 | NA | TRBV5-1 | 12 | many | TGCGCCAGCAGCCAGTCTCGAGATACGCAGTATTTT | CASSQSRDTQYF
TRBJ1-1 | NA | TRBV12-3/TRBV12-4 | 16 | NA | TGTGCCAGCAGTTCAAGGGGTCGGGACGGGGACACTGAAGCTTTCTTT | CASSSRGRDGDTEAFF
TRBJ2-7 | TRBD1 | TRBV7-7 | 15 | few | TGTGCCAGCAGCTTAGGGACAGGGAAATACTACGAGCAGTACTTC | CASSLGTGKYYEQYF
TRBJ1-1 | NA | TRBV7-8 | 12 | NA | TGTGCCAGCAGTCCACTTTGGACTGAAGCTTTCTTT | CASSPLWTEAFF
TRBJ1-1 | NA | TRBV4-2 | 16 | NA | TGTGCCAGCAGCCGCGCGGGACGACAGGATTTGGCTGAAGCTTTCTTT | CASSRAGRQDLAEAFF
TRBJ2-2 | TRBD1 | TRBV7-2 | 15 | many | TGTGCCAGCAGCGCGGACAGGGCTGGGACCGGGGAGCTGTTTTTT | CASSADRAGTGELFF
TRBJ2-3 | TRBD2 | TRBV7-9 | 15 | NA | TGTGCCAGCAGCGCGGGCGGGACTAGCGAATATACGCAGTATTTT | CASSAGGTSEYTQYF
TRBJ1-1 | TRBD1 | TRBV7-2 | 15 | many | TGTGCCAGCAGTCAGTTAGGACAGGGTGGAGCTGAAGCTTTCTTT | CASSQLGQGGAEAFF
TRBJ1-1 | NA | TRBV5-1 | 18 | NA | TGCGCCAGCAGCCGAATAGGAACCTCCCGGGTGGCCAACACTGAAGCTTTCTTT | CASSRIGTSRVANTEAFF
TRBJ2-7 | NA | TRBV27 | 15 | NA | TGTGCCAGCAGTCCAAGGGTGAGTGCTGTTTACGAGCAGTACTTC | CASSPRVSAVYEQYF
TRBJ2-2 | NA | TRBV25-1 | 14 | NA | TGTGCCAGCAGTGAATTAGGGTGGGCCGGGGAGCTGTTTTTT | CASSELGWAGELFF
TRBJ1-5 | NA | TRBV5-1 | 15 | few | TGCGCCAGCAGCCTACAGGGACTAAGCAATCAGCCCCAGCATTTT | CASSLQGLSNQPQHF
TRBJ2-7 | NA | TRBV7-9 | 13 | few | TGTGCCAGCAGCTTGGCAGGGGTCTACGAGCAGTACTTC | CASSLAGVYEQYF
TRBJ2-5 | NA | TRBV5-1 | 15 | NA | TGCGCCAGCAGCTCCCAGACAGGATACCAAGAGACCCAGTACTTC | CASSSQTGYQETQYF